This TCR beta chain emerged from a study of shared clonotypes between healthy human individuals. Points on this clone: Other DNA sequences from this sample encode an identical CDR3 as well.

J gave up 1 base and V 4 bases, and 3 bases lay outside the gene matches. Germline CDR1 is MNHEY and CDR2 is SVGAGI. This CDR3 has 15 amino acids. The assay was immunoSEQ multiplex PCR, and TCRdb's table has in-frame clones only and misses some. The table includes approximately 500,000 clones, about 95% detected once. The sample consisted of naive CD4+ T cells sorted from blood. Stated subset: CD45RA+ positively selected. V is TRBV6-5 and J is TRBJ2-1, with TRBD2 matching 8 bases. This clonotype was obtained from a woman in her thirties in good health. The CDR3 is CASSLAGSSYNEQFF. CDR3 DNA: TGTGCCAGCAGTTTAGCGGGATCTTCCTACAATGAGCAGTTCTTC.